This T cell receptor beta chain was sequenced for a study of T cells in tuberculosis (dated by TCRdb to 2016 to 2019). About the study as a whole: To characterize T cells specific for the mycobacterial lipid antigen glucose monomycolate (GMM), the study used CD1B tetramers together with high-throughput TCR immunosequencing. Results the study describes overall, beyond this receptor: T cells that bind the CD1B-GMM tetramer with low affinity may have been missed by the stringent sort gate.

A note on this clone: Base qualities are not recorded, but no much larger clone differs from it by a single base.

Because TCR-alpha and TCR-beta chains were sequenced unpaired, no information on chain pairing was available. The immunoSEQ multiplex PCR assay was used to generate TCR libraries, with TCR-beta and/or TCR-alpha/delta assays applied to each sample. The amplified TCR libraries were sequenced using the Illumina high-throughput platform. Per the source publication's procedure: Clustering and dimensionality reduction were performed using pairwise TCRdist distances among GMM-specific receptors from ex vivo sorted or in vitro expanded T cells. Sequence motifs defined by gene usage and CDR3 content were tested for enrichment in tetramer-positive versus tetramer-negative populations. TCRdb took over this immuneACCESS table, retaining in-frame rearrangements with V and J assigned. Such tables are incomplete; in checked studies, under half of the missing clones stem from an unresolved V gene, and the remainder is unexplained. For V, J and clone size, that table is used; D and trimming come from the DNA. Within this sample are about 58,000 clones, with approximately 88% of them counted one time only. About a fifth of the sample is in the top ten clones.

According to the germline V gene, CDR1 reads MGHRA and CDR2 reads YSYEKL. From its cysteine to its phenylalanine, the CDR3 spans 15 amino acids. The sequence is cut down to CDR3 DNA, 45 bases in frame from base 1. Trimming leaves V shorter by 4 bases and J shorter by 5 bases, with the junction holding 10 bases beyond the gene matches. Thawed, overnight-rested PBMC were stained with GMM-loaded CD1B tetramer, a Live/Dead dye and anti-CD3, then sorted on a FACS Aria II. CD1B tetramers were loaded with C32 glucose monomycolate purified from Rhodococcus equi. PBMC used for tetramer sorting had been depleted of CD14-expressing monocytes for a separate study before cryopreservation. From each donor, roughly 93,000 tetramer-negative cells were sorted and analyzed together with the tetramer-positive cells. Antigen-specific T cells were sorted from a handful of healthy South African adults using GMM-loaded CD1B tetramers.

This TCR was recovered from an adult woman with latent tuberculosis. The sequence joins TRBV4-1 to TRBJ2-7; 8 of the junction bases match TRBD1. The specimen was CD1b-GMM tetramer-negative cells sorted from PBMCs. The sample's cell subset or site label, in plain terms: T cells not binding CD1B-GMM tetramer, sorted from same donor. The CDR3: CASSPIQGASHEQYF. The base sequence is TGCGCCAGCAGCCCGATCCAGGGGGCTTCCCACGAGCAGTACTTC.